The 16 T cell receptor beta chains below come from one sample, sequenced in a study of T cell responses to AZD1222 COVID-19 vaccine. Sequenced by immunoSEQ multiplex PCR; TCRdb stores in-frame clones only, minus some. The data show about 120,000 clones, about nine tenths seen once. The input for sequencing was peripheral blood, taken on day 0 of AZD1222 vaccination. Receptors originate from an adult in good health.

The rearrangement joins TRBV28 to TRBJ2-1; unclear D gene. The germline V gene has CDR1 MDHEN and CDR2 SYDVKM. V lost 5 bases to trimming and J lost 5 bases, with 10 bases between them. The CDR3 runs to 13 residues. The CDR3 sequence: CASSTSADNEQFF. In DNA, the CDR3 is TGTGCCAGCAGTACCTCCGCGGACAATGAGCAGTTCTTC.

The chain carries TRBV20-1 and TRBJ2-5; 12 positions match TRBD2. The CDR3 is 15 amino acids. The ends lost 3 bases at V and 4 bases at J; junction bases unmatched: 6. Germline V gives CDR1 DFQATT, CDR2 SNEGSKA (reference sequence). The CDR3: CSASPTSGGIETQYF. The DNA for the CDR3 is TGCAGTGCTAGTCCCACTAGCGGGGGGATAGAGACCCAGTACTTC.

This clone has a handful of counts. This chain connects TRBV6-6 to TRBJ2-5; 9 nucleotides line up with TRBD1. J gave up 4 bases and V 5 bases, and 14 bases lay outside the gene matches. Germline V lookup: CDR1 MNHNY, CDR2 SVGAGI (reference sequence). CDR3 size: 17 residues. In nucleotides, the CDR3 is TGTGCCAGCAGTCACGGGACAGGGTCCGGGTATCGAGAGACCCAGTACTTC. It codes for CASSHGTGSGYRETQYF.

The rearrangement uses TRBV7-2 and TRBJ2-1; 12 bases align to TRBD2. J gave up 4 bases and V 3 bases, and 7 bases lay outside the gene matches. The CDR3 sequence is 17 residues long. CDR1 is SGHTA, CDR2 FQGNSA, per germline. The CDR3 bases are TGTGCCAGCAGCTTCGCTTCACTAGCGGGGGGTTACAATGAGCAGTTCTTC. Residues: CASSFASLAGGYNEQFF.

The rearrangement links TRBV5-8 to TRBJ1-1; D possibly corresponds to TRBD1 (5 bases). The germline gives CDR1 SGHTS, CDR2 YDEGEE. V lost 0 bases to trimming and J lost 7 bases, with 13 bases between them. This CDR3 has 14 residues. The CDR3 reads CASSLVGTGGEAFF. CDR3 in DNA: TGTGCCAGCAGCTTGGTCGGGACCGGGGGTGAAGCTTTCTTT.

The V gene is TRBV6-5, the J gene TRBJ1-2; a weak D match, TRBD1 (6 bases). V was shortened by 2 bases and J by 7 bases, with 14 bases between the two germline ends. CDR3 length equals 14 residues. Germline-derived CDR1 and CDR2 are MNHEY and SVGAGI. Written as DNA, the CDR3 is TGTGCCAGCAGTTACAACGACAGGACGGCTGGCTACACCTTC. Translated, it gives CASSYNDRTAGYTF.

The gene calls are TRBV4-3 and TRBJ1-1, with 7 bases identical to TRBD1. The CDR3 length is 15 residues. V trimming: 0 bases; J trimming: 0 bases; junction bases outside the gene matches: 1. CDR1 LGHNA and CDR2 YSLEER come from the germline V gene. The CDR3 DNA sequence: TGCGCCAGCAGCCAAGAGACAGGGTTGAACACTGAAGCTTTCTTT. Translating it yields CASSQETGLNTEAFF.

CDR3 coding DNA: TGTGCCAGCAGTGAATTGGGGGAGGTCGTGTCCAATGAGCAGTTCTTC. Translation gives CASSELGEVVSNEQFF. The rearrangement uses TRBV25-1 and TRBJ2-1; perhaps TRBD2 as D (6 bases). Trimming took 1 base from V and 6 from J, leaving 16 bases between them. The CDR3 totals 16 residues. The germline V gene encodes CDR1 MGHDK and CDR2 SYGVNS.

Note on this clone: It may be a read error: a sequence one base away is much more abundant. The J gene is TRBJ2-1, the V gene TRBV6-2 or TRBV6-3, with TRBD2 as a possible D gene (6 bases). Trimming left V 8 bases short and J 2 bases short, with 10 bases between. The CDR3 has 13 amino acids. CDR1 and CDR2 from the germline V gene are MNHEY and SVGEGT. The CDR3 coding sequence is TGTGCCAGCTGCCCGGGGGCCTACAATGAGCAGTTCTTC. It specifies CASCPGAYNEQFF.

In this sample, this clone turned up once. The chain links TRBV6-2 or TRBV6-3 to TRBJ1-2, with a weak D call TRBD1 (5 bases). Germline values: CDR1 MNHEY, CDR2 SVGEGT. This CDR3 has 14 residues. Between the trimmed V and J ends, which lost 2 bases and 7 bases, there was a span of 14 bases. The CDR3 DNA follows: TGTGCCAGCAGTTACGTAGGAGGGGCGCGTGGCTACACCTTC. Protein product: CASSYVGGARGYTF.

V usage is TRBV6-5 and J usage is TRBJ1-1; unclear D gene. This CDR3 has 15 residues. The germline V gene has CDR1 MNHEY and CDR2 SVGAGI. The ends were cut back, 0 bases at V and 1 base at J, with 9 bases in the middle. The CDR3 DNA sequence: TGTGCCAGCAGTTACTCTGTGGGGAGGAACACTGAAGCTTTCTTT. Protein product: CASSYSVGRNTEAFF.

This chain joins TRBV27 and TRBJ2-7; TRBD1 matches 9 bases. Germline V gene sequence: CDR1 MNHEY, CDR2 SMNVEV (reference sequence). The CDR3 has 14 amino acids. V lost 5 bases to trimming and J lost 1 base; unmatched junction nucleotides: 3. CDR3 region: CASSAGTGSYEQYF. The CDR3 DNA is TGTGCCAGCAGTGCCGGGACAGGGTCCTACGAGCAGTACTTC.

The rearrangement links TRBV3-1 (or the pseudogene TRBV3-2) to TRBJ1-1; D gene ambiguous. V lost 2 bases, J lost 6 bases, and 10 bases lay in between. The CDR3 contains 13 residues. Germline V gene data show CDR1 as LGHDT and CDR2 as YNNKEL (reference sequence). This chain's CDR3 is CASSQRQVAEAFF. CDR3 sequence (DNA): TGTGCCAGCAGCCAAAGGCAGGTAGCTGAAGCTTTCTTT.

This clone was seen a single time. This chain's CDR3 is CASGSAWSGRGDEQFF. Written as DNA, the CDR3 is TGTGCCAGCGGTTCAGCTTGGAGCGGGAGGGGGGATGAGCAGTTCTTC. The V call is TRBV2, the J call TRBJ2-1, with TRBD2 identical over 10 bases. The V segment lost 8 bases and the J segment 8 bases; nucleotides outside the gene matches: 15. Germline CDR1 and CDR2: SNHLY and FYNNEI. The CDR3 consists of 16 residues.

The genes are TRBV28 and TRBJ2-3; 7 nucleotides agree with TRBD2. The CDR3 is 14 amino acids. The V segment lost 3 bases and the J segment 11 bases; nucleotides outside the gene matches: 11. The V gene's germline CDR1 is MDHEN and CDR2 SYDVKM. CDR3 residues: CASSLPGGERRQYF. The CDR3 DNA sequence: TGTGCCAGCAGTTTGCCTGGGGGGGAGAGGAGGCAGTATTTT. The full variable domain, rest sourced from reference TRBV28 and TRBJ2-3, is DVKVTQSSRYLVKRTGEKVFLECVQDMDHENMFWYRQDPGLGLRLIYFSYDVKMKEKGDIPEGYSVSREKKERFSLILESASTNQTSMYLCASSLPGGERRQYFGPGTRLTVL.

The rearrangement joins TRBV25-1 to TRBJ2-7, with TRBD2 as a possible D gene (5 bases). This CDR3 contains 15 residues. The V gene lost 3 bases and the J gene lost 4 bases, with 16 bases spanning the gap. The germline V gene has CDR1 MGHDK and CDR2 SYGVNS. The CDR3, as DNA: TGTGCCAGCAGTGATTCAAAGGAGGCTGATTACGAGCAGTACTTC. Translation: CASSDSKEADYEQYF.